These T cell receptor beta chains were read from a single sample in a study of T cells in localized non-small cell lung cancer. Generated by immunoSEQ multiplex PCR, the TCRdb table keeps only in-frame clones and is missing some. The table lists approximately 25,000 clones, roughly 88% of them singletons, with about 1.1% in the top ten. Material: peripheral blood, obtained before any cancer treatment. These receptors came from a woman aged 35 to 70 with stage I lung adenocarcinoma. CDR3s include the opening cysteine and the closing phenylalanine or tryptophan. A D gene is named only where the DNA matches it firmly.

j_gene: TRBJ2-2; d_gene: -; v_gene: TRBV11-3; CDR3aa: CASSLGGGRTGELFF; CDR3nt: TGTGCCAGCAGCTTAGGAGGGGGGCGCACCGGGGAGCTGTTTTTT
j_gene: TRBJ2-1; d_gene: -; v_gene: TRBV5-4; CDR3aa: CASSRQVGSYNEQFF; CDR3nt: TGTGCCAGCAGCCGACAAGTGGGGTCCTACAATGAGCAGTTCTTC
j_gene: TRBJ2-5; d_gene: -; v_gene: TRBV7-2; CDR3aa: CASRLRAAQETQYF; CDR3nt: TGTGCCAGCAGATTACGGGCAGCTCAAGAGACCCAGTACTTC
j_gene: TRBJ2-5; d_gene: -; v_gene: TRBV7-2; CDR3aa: CASSYLGETQYF; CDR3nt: TGTGCCAGCAGCTATTTGGGGGAGACCCAGTACTTC
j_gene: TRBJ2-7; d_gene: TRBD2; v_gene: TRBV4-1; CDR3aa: CASPRGGAGQYF; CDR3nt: TGCGCCAGCCCCCGGGGGGGGGCAGGTCAGTACTTC
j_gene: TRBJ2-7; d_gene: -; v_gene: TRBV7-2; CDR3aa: CASSSGTERFYEQYF; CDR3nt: TGTGCCAGCAGCTCCGGGACGGAGAGATTCTACGAGCAGTACTTC
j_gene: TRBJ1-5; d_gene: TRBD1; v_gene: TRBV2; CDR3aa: CASREGTVGNQPQHF; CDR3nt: TGTGCCAGCAGAGAAGGGACAGTTGGCAATCAGCCCCAGCATTTT
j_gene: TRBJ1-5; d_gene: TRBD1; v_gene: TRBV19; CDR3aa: CASSSGGRNQPQHF; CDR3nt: TGTGCCAGCTCATCAGGGGGCAGGAATCAGCCCCAGCATTTT
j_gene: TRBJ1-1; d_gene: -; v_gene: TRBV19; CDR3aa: CASSIMSANTEAFF; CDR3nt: TGTGCCAGTAGTATTATGTCAGCGAACACTGAAGCTTTCTTT
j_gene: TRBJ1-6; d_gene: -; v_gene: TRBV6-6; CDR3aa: CASSENDSPLHF; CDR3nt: TGTGCCAGCAGTGAGAACGATTCACCCCTCCACTTT
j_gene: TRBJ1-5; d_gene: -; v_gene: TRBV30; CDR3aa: CAWSVDQYSNQPQHF; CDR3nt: TGTGCCTGGAGTGTAGATCAATATAGCAATCAGCCCCAGCATTTT
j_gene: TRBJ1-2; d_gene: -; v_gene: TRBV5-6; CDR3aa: CASRPGPRAGGYTF; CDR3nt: TGTGCCAGCAGGCCGGGTCCCCGGGCCGGCGGCTACACCTTC
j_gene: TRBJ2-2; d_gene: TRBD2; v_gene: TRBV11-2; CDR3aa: CASSLVGTSGGVTGELFF; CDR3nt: TGTGCCAGCAGCTTAGTCGGGACTAGCGGGGGTGTCACCGGGGAGCTGTTTTTT
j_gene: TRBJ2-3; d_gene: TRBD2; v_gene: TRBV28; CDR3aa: CASSFGTRPTDTQYF; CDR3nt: TGTGCCAGCAGTTTCGGGACTAGGCCCACAGATACGCAGTATTTT